By share of the sample, the clone carrying this T cell receptor beta chain is large. Its cognate antigen is unknown. The genes and germline here are from mouse. The read ends 1 residue shy of where the CDR3 ends; the end is completed using the germline J gene. Assay: immunoSEQ multiplex PCR; the TCRdb copy retains only in-frame clones and omits some. Altogether around 7,000 clones are present, 50% being singletons, with the ten largest covering more than 10%. As for time point: mouse harvest day 7 after allogeneic transplant. Tail vein injection delivered 10^7 T-cell-depleted bone marrow cells and 10^6 splenic CD5+ T cells. The sample is drawn from a study of tissue T cells after allogeneic stem cell transplantation. The study's findings and limits: Anatomically similar tissues had similar TCR repertoires within each patient.

Per germline, CDR1 SGHSA and CDR2 FRNQAP. V lost 4 bases and J lost 0, with 7 bases in between. The CDR3 runs 15 residues. The chain links TRBV16 to TRBJ1-6; no clear D gene. TRBJ1-6 is identified as an open reading frame with a role that is uncertain. This TCR came from a female BALB/c mouse given C57BL/6 T cells with graft-versus-host disease after an allogeneic hematopoietic cell transplant. The sequenced material came from lymph node tissue. CDR3 bases read: TGTGCAAGCAGCTCCGGGGATTCCTATAATTCGCCCCTCTAC. Translating gives CASSSGDSYNSPLY. The full CDR3 protein reads CASSSGDSYNSPLYF.